One sample yielded the 10 T cell receptor beta chains listed below, sequenced in a study of cytomegalovirus exposure and HLA in healthy donors. The PCR contained 60 Vbeta and 13 Jbeta primers. Assay used: immunoSEQ multiplex PCR; TCRdb lists only in-frame clones, some missing. The sample yields roughly 100,000 clones, roughly three fifths seen once. Sequenced input: PBMCs. The receptors were sampled from a human donor in good health.

This sequence joins TRBV7-8 and TRBJ2-2; perhaps TRBD1 as D (6 bases). The CDR3 has 12 amino acids. Trimming took off 6 bases at V and 6 bases at J, with 8 bases between the two ends. Germline V lookup: CDR1 SGHVS, CDR2 FQNEAQ. The CDR3 reads CASSQGSGELFF. CDR3 coding DNA: TGTGCCAGCAGTCAGGGGTCCGGGGAGCTGTTTTTT.

The V gene is TRBV30, the J gene TRBJ2-7, with a weak D call TRBD2 (6 bases). V was clipped by 0 bases and J by 4 bases, with 16 bases between them. Per germline, CDR1 GTSNPN and CDR2 SVGIG (reference sequence). This CDR3 is 15 amino acids long. CDR3 sequence (DNA): TGTGCCTGGAGTGTACACGAGGAGGGTGTGTACGAGCAGTACTTC. Encoded protein: CAWSVHEEGVYEQYF.

The genes are TRBV19 and TRBJ2-1; 9 bases map to TRBD2. V shed 4 bases and J 3 bases; nucleotides not matched to a gene: 19. The CDR3 has 20 amino acids. In germline, CDR1 is LNHDA, CDR2 SQIVND (reference sequence). DNA of the CDR3: TGTGCCAGTAGTAATAGCGGGGGCGCAAGCAAAGCGGGAGACTACAATGAGCAGTTCTTC. Residues: CASSNSGGASKAGDYNEQFF. Using reference TRBV19 and TRBJ2-1 for the parts outside the CDR3, the full variable domain is DGGITQSPKYLFRKEGQNVTLSCEQNLNHDAMYWYRQDPGQGLRLIYYSQIVNDFQKGDIAEGYSVSREKKESFPLTVTSAQKNPTAFYLCASSNSGGASKAGDYNEQFFGPGTRLTVL.

The chain recombines TRBV28 with TRBJ1-4, with unresolved D. CDR3 length: 14 amino acids. The germline gives CDR1 MDHEN, CDR2 SYDVKM. The V gene lost 3 bases and the J gene lost 0 bases, with 5 bases spanning the gap. CDR3: CASSFVTTNEKLFF. As DNA, the CDR3 is TGTGCCAGCAGTTTCGTTACAACTAATGAAAAACTGTTTTTT.

This chain joins TRBV4-2 and TRBJ2-2; 8 positions match TRBD2. CDR3 length: 14 amino acids. Per the germline V gene, CDR1 is LGHNA and CDR2 is YNFKEQ. V lost 2 bases, J lost 7 bases, and 3 bases stayed unmatched. CDR3 sequence (DNA): TGTGCCAGCAGCCAACTTGCGGGAGGCGGGGAGCTGTTTTTT. It is translated as CASSQLAGGGELFF.

The rearrangement uses TRBV7-9 and TRBJ2-2, with 9 positions matching TRBD2. Germline V gives CDR1 SEHNR, CDR2 FQNEAQ (reference sequence). Trimming at V came to 3 bases and at J to 6 bases, leaving 5 bases not matched to a gene. The CDR3 consists of 15 residues. CDR3 region: CASSFSGSGPGELFF. The CDR3 region has the DNA TGTGCCAGCAGCTTTAGCGGGAGTGGACCCGGGGAGCTGTTTTTT.

The chain links TRBV14 to TRBJ1-5; 8 nucleotides match TRBD1. The CDR3 length is 22 residues. V lost 7 bases, J lost 3 bases, and 29 bases stayed unmatched. Germline V gives CDR1 SGHDN, CDR2 FVKESK. The CDR3 spells CASTGVTGDRKGSRWANQPQHF. The CDR3 DNA reads as TGTGCCAGCACCGGCGTAACAGGGGACAGGAAAGGGTCGAGGTGGGCCAATCAGCCCCAGCATTTT.

The rearrangement links TRBV29-1 to TRBJ2-5; a weak D match, TRBD1 (6 bases). The germline gives CDR1 SQVTM, CDR2 ANQGSEA. This CDR3 comprises 15 residues. Trimming pared 1 base from V and 1 base from J, leaving 13 bases between. CDR3 nucleotides: TGCAGCGTTGAAGGCACGACAGGAACCCAAGAGACCCAGTACTTC. Protein product: CSVEGTTGTQETQYF. The full variable domain, completed using reference TRBV29-1 and TRBJ2-5, is SAVISQKPSRDICQRGTSLTIQCQVDSQVTMMFWYRQQPGQSLTLIATANQGSEATYESGFVIDKFPISRPNLTFSTLTVSNMSPEDSSIYLCSVEGTTGTQETQYFGPGTRLLVL.

The V gene is TRBV7-9, the J gene TRBJ2-7, with TRBD1 matching over 8 bases. CDR1 and CDR2 (germline): SEHNR, FQNEAQ (reference sequence). This CDR3 region has 14 residues. Trimming at V came to 3 bases and at J to 4 bases, leaving 5 bases not matched to a gene. The CDR3 sequence is CASSLTGAGYEQYF. The CDR3 DNA reads as TGTGCCAGCAGCTTGACAGGGGCAGGGTACGAGCAGTACTTC.

The V call is TRBV19, the J call TRBJ2-3, with 8 bases that match TRBD1. Germline CDR1 is LNHDA and CDR2 is SQIVND (reference sequence). CDR3 length: 15 amino acids. J was trimmed by 2 bases and V by 3 bases; bases with no gene match: 4. Here the CDR3 reads CASSIGTGPTDTQYF. The CDR3 DNA is TGTGCCAGTAGTATCGGGACAGGACCCACAGATACGCAGTATTTT.